The 8 T cell receptor beta chains listed next were all sequenced from one sample in a study of T cells in tuberculosis. The method was immunoSEQ multiplex PCR; TCRdb's version includes in-frame clones alone and lacks a portion of them. The sample yields tens of thousands of clones, about 95% seen once. Sequencing was done on a sample of PBMCs. The receptors shown here come from a donor between 10 and 35 years old with latent tuberculosis or without tuberculosis infection.

The gene calls are TRBV5-4 and TRBJ1-1, with D unresolved. V lost 1 base to trimming and J lost 1 base, with 8 bases between them. The CDR3 is 14 amino acids. Germline V gene sequence: CDR1 SGHNT, CDR2 YYREEE (reference sequence). The CDR3 sequence is CASSLKVGNTEAFF. As DNA, the CDR3 is TGTGCCAGCAGCTTGAAAGTCGGGAACACTGAAGCTTTCTTT.

This chain connects TRBV11-1 to TRBJ2-3; 11 bases match TRBD2. The length of the CDR3 is 16 residues. The J segment lost 4 bases and the V segment lost 1 base, leaving 4 bases of the junction unmatched. Germline V CDR1 and CDR2: SGHAT, FQDESV (reference sequence). CDR3 sequence (DNA): TGTGCCAGCAGCTTAGAACTAGCGGGAGCTGCAGATACGCAGTATTTT. Its translation: CASSLELAGAADTQYF.

V usage is TRBV6-1 and J usage is TRBJ2-3; 10 bases map to TRBD2. CDR1 is MNHNS, CDR2 SASEGT, per germline. V was pared by 4 bases and J by 5 bases, with 3 bases of the junction left unmatched. The CDR3 runs to 14 residues. DNA for the CDR3: TGTGCCAGCAGTGGGCTAGCGGGGGTAGATACGCAGTATTTT. As protein: CASSGLAGVDTQYF.

This chain uses TRBV29-1 with TRBJ1-2; D remains ambiguous. CDR1 SQVTM and CDR2 ANQGSEA come from the germline V gene. The CDR3 sequence is 12 residues long. V gave up 5 bases and J gave up 7 bases, with 14 bases separating them. CDR3 sequence: CSVKPEGGGYTF. CDR3 DNA sequence: TGCAGCGTTAAGCCTGAGGGTGGTGGCTACACCTTC.

The chain has TRBV14 and TRBJ2-3; D possibly corresponds to TRBD2 (7 bases). Germline CDR1 reads SGHDN; CDR2 reads FVKESK. The CDR3 is 17 residues long. V lost 4 bases to trimming and J lost 1 base, with 18 bases between them. The CDR3 region has the DNA TGTGCCAGCAGCCTATCGGTTTGGGGGGGCCGCACAGATACGCAGTATTTT. This encodes CASSLSVWGGRTDTQYF. The complete variable domain, with remaining parts taken from reference TRBV14 and TRBJ2-3, reads EAGVTQFPSHSVIEKGQTVTLRCDPISGHDNLYWYRRVMGKEIKFLLHFVKESKQDESGMPNNRFLAERTGGTYSTLKVQPAELEDSGVYFCASSLSVWGGRTDTQYFGPGTRLTVL.

The V and J genes are TRBV4-1 and TRBJ1-5, with D hard to call. Germline V gives CDR1 MGHRA, CDR2 YSYEKL. V was shortened by 4 bases and J by 5 bases, with 9 bases between the two germline ends. This CDR3 has 13 residues. The CDR3 bases are TGCGCCAGCAGCCCGTGGGGAGATCAGCCCCAGCATTTT. Translation: CASSPWGDQPQHF.

The chain has TRBV12-5 and TRBJ1-1; a possible D gene is TRBD1 (5 bases). Between the trimmed V and J ends, which lost 6 bases and 5 bases, there was a span of 13 bases. CDR1 and CDR2 (germline): LGHNT, FRNRAP. The CDR3 sequence is 13 residues long. In nucleotides, the CDR3 is TGTGCTAGTGGCCCATGGGGGGGAACTGAAGCTTTCTTT. Its translation: CASGPWGGTEAFF.

This chain uses TRBV11-3 with TRBJ2-5, with 9 bases that match TRBD1. Germline V gene data show CDR1 as SGHNT and CDR2 as YENEEA. V dropped 4 bases and J dropped 1; count of bases not matched to a gene: 4. There are 15 residues in the CDR3. CDR3 nucleotide sequence: TGTGCCAGCAGCTCAGGACAGGGGCTCCAAGAGACCCAGTACTTC. Protein: CASSSGQGLQETQYF. Based on the CDR3 plus reference TRBV11-3 and TRBJ2-5, the full variable domain is EAGVVQSPRYKIIEKKQPVAFWCNPISGHNTLYWYLQNLGQGPELLIRYENEEAVDDSQLPKDRFSAERLKGVDSTLKIQPAELGDSAVYLCASSSGQGLQETQYFGPGTRLLVL.